The next 27 T cell receptor beta chains were all read from a single sample in a study of OX40 agonist ivuxolimab in advanced cancers. Here immunoSEQ multiplex PCR was the method, and the copy in TCRdb shows in-frame clones only, minus some. The sample holds approximately 23,000 clones, approximately 86% seen once. Here the sequenced sample was CD4+ or CD8+ T cells sorted from blood, taken in a trial of the OX40 agonist ivuxolimab. The receptors here all came from an adult with an advanced solid tumor such as melanoma, head and neck, liver or kidney cancer.

The chain joins TRBV28 to TRBJ2-2, with 8 bases aligning to TRBD2. V shed 7 bases and J 6 bases; nucleotides not matched to a gene: 7. CDR1 is MDHEN, CDR2 SYDVKM, per germline. The CDR3 is 14 residues long. This CDR3 reads CASIVGRAAGELFF. The DNA of the CDR3 is TGTGCCAGCATTGTCGGGAGGGCCGCCGGGGAGCTGTTTTTT.

The chain is built from TRBV19 and TRBJ2-5; possibly TRBD1 or TRBD2 for D (5 bases each). Trimming stripped 3 bases from V and 7 bases from J, with 18 bases between. This CDR3 region has 15 residues. Looked up from germline, CDR1 is LNHDA and CDR2 is SQIVND (reference sequence). The CDR3 here is CASSIAGTPVGTQYF. The DNA for the CDR3 is TGTGCCAGTAGTATTGCCGGGACCCCCGTCGGGACCCAGTACTTC.

This chain uses TRBV4-3 with TRBJ2-5, with 8 bases lining up with TRBD1. V shed 3 bases, J shed 4 bases, and the junction held 7 bases outside the gene matches. The CDR3 has 15 residues. CDR1 is LGHNA, CDR2 YSLEER, per germline. CDR3 amino acids: CASSQATGVGETQYF. The DNA for the CDR3 is TGCGCCAGCAGCCAGGCGACAGGGGTCGGAGAGACCCAGTACTTC.

The V and J genes are TRBV27 and TRBJ2-7; D possibly uses TRBD1 or TRBD2 (6 bases each). Germline loops: CDR1 MNHEY, CDR2 SMNVEV (reference sequence). The CDR3 covers 17 residues. Trimming cost V 2 bases and J 2 bases, with 19 bases left between them. CDR3: CASSLNGGGVAAYEQYF. CDR3 DNA sequence: TGTGCCAGCAGTTTAAACGGAGGGGGAGTAGCGGCCTACGAGCAGTACTTC.

A note on this clone: A junction boundary mismatches the germline segment, possibly from a read error. The CDR3 reads CRGPPNEKLFF. The CDR3 nucleotides are TGCAGGGGACCTCCTAATGAAAAACTGTTTTTT. The chain uses TRBV27 and TRBJ1-4, with D tentatively TRBD1 (6 bases). This CDR3 contains 11 residues. In germline, CDR1 is MNHEY, CDR2 SMNVEV (reference sequence).

The J gene is TRBJ1-2, the V gene TRBV30; no clear D. This CDR3 region has 11 residues. Trimming stripped 5 bases from V and 8 bases from J, with 12 bases between. CDR1 and CDR2 (germline): GTSNPN, SVGIG (reference sequence). This chain's CDR3 is CAWPSPGGYTF. The CDR3 bases are TGTGCCTGGCCCTCCCCGGGGGGCTACACCTTC.

The gene calls are TRBV30 and TRBJ2-2; TRBD2 agrees at 13 bases. The trim removed 5 bases at V and 4 bases at J, leaving 4 bases unmatched. In germline, CDR1 is GTSNPN, CDR2 SVGIG (reference sequence). There are 15 residues in the CDR3. CDR3: CAWLTSGRGTGELFF. Written as DNA, the CDR3 is TGTGCCTGGCTAACTAGCGGGAGGGGCACCGGGGAGCTGTTTTTT.

The chain joins TRBV14 to TRBJ2-7, with 9 nucleotides matching TRBD1. Looked up from germline, CDR1 is SGHDN and CDR2 is FVKESK. With 3 bases clipped from V and 4 bases from J, the junction kept 1 base outside the gene matches. This CDR3 has 13 amino acids. CDR3 amino acids: CASSQGQGYEQYF. CDR3 coding DNA: TGTGCCAGCAGCCAGGGACAGGGATACGAGCAGTACTTC. The entire variable domain, with the rest obtained from reference TRBV14 and TRBJ2-7, is as follows: EAGVTQFPSHSVIEKGQTVTLRCDPISGHDNLYWYRRVMGKEIKFLLHFVKESKQDESGMPNNRFLAERTGGTYSTLKVQPAELEDSGVYFCASSQGQGYEQYFGPGTRLTVT.

The V gene is TRBV7-6, the J gene TRBJ2-7; the match to TRBD2 covers 7 bases. The CDR3 is made up of 13 amino acids. J was trimmed by 2 bases and V by 9 bases; bases with no gene match: 7. Germline assignment: CDR1 SGHVS and CDR2 FNYEAQ. The CDR3 is CASGLAEAYEQYF. For the CDR3, the DNA is TGTGCCAGTGGTCTAGCGGAGGCCTACGAGCAGTACTTC.

This clone has a handful of counts. The chain joins TRBV29-1 to TRBJ2-1; no clear D gene. Trimming removed 5 bases from V and 1 base from J, with 15 bases in between. This CDR3 contains 15 residues. The germline CDR1 and CDR2 sequences are SQVTM and ANQGSEA. CDR3 residues: CSVLGRPGSYNEQFF. For the CDR3, the DNA is TGCAGCGTTCTTGGACGCCCCGGATCCTACAATGAGCAGTTCTTC.

The V gene is TRBV15, the J gene TRBJ1-1, with D possibly matching TRBD1 (6 bases). V was trimmed by 3 bases and J by 1 base, leaving 6 bases between them. The germline V gene has CDR1 LNHNV and CDR2 YYDKDF (reference sequence). There are 13 residues in the CDR3. CDR3 protein: CATSRDRNTEAFF. Written as DNA, the CDR3 is TGTGCCACCAGCAGGGACAGGAACACTGAAGCTTTCTTT.

This chain uses TRBV25-1 with TRBJ1-1; no firm D call. The CDR3 has 13 amino acids. The ends were cut back, 5 bases at V and 1 base at J, with 8 bases in the middle. The germline V gene encodes CDR1 MGHDK and CDR2 SYGVNS. CDR3 nucleotide sequence: TGTGCCAGCAGTTACTCAAGGAACACTGAAGCTTTCTTT. It codes for CASSYSRNTEAFF.

This rearrangement joins TRBV5-8 to TRBJ1-2; maybe TRBD1 (6 bases). The CDR3 covers 13 residues. Germline-derived CDR1 and CDR2 are SGHTS and YDEGEE. V lost 5 bases to trimming and J lost 3 bases, with 11 bases between them. This CDR3 reads CASRLTGYYGYTF. CDR3 bases: TGTGCCAGCAGGTTAACAGGGTACTATGGCTACACCTTC.

This CDR3 reads CASSQDSGRSTDTQYF. CDR3 DNA: TGTGCCAGCAGCCAAGACTCAGGGAGAAGCACAGATACGCAGTATTTT. The genes are TRBV14 and TRBJ2-3; D is possibly TRBD1 or TRBD2 (5 bases each). Germline CDR1 SGHDN, CDR2 FVKESK. Trimming pared 0 bases from V and 0 bases from J, leaving 10 bases between. The CDR3 contains 16 residues.

This clone was detected once. The chain combines TRBV2 with TRBJ2-1; maybe TRBD2 (5 bases). The CDR3 covers 15 residues. Looked up from germline, CDR1 is SNHLY and CDR2 is FYNNEI. V was clipped by 5 bases and J by 3 bases, with 14 bases between them. The DNA for the CDR3 is TGTGCCAGCAGTCCTCGCAGAGGGTTCTACAATGAGCAGTTCTTC. Translating gives CASSPRRGFYNEQFF.

The gene calls are TRBV4-3 and TRBJ2-1; 11 nucleotides align to TRBD2. Germline V lookup: CDR1 LGHNA, CDR2 YSLEER. The length of the CDR3 is 18 residues. With V trimmed by 0 bases and J by 7 bases, 11 bases remained unmatched. CDR3 region: CASSQDLSGLAGLNEQFF. The CDR3 DNA is TGCGCCAGCAGCCAAGACCTTTCCGGACTAGCGGGTCTAAATGAGCAGTTCTTC.

The rearrangement uses TRBV10-1 and TRBJ2-3; D not resolved. Germline values: CDR1 WNHNN, CDR2 SYGVQD (reference sequence). V gave up 8 bases and J gave up 6 bases, with 9 bases separating them. The CDR3 is made up of 11 amino acids. CDR3 region: CASGVEDTQYF. DNA of the CDR3: TGCGCCAGCGGTGTTGAGGATACGCAGTATTTT.

Here the CDR3 DNA reads TGTGCCATCAGTGAAAGGGGCGGAACGAACACCGGGGAGCTGTTTTTT. Translation: CAISERGGTNTGELFF. The chain is built from TRBV10-3 and TRBJ2-2; D is possibly TRBD1 (5 bases). Germline assignment: CDR1 ENHRY and CDR2 SYGVKD. The CDR3 has 16 amino acids. The V end was cut by 3 bases, the J end by 0 bases, with 11 bases between.

In DNA, the CDR3 is TGTGCCAGCAGCTTTGGTAGTGAGACCCAGTACTTC. Its translation is CASSFGSETQYF. V is TRBV5-8 and J is TRBJ2-5; no definite D call. V shed 2 bases and J shed 5 bases, with 7 bases lying between them. Germline V gives CDR1 SGHTS, CDR2 YDEGEE. This CDR3 contains 12 residues. Full variable domain (rest looked up from reference TRBV5-8 and TRBJ2-5): EAGVTQSPTHLIKTRGQQATLRCSPISGHTSVYWYQQALGLGLQFLLWYDEGEERNRGNFPPRFSGRQFPNYSSELNVNALELEDSALYLCASSFGSETQYFGPGTRLLVL.

The chain uses TRBV5-4 and TRBJ2-3, with TRBD2 matching 13 bases. The germline gives CDR1 SGHNT, CDR2 YYREEE (reference sequence). The CDR3 consists of 15 residues. The V gene end was trimmed by 4 bases and the J gene end by 7 bases; junction bases not matched to a gene: 6. The DNA of the CDR3 is TGTGCCAGCAGCCCCGGGACTAGCGGGAAGAATACGCAGTATTTT. As protein: CASSPGTSGKNTQYF.

The V gene is TRBV19, the J gene TRBJ1-1, with unresolved D. Trimming removed 6 bases from V and 1 base from J, with 9 bases in between. Germline V lookup: CDR1 LNHDA, CDR2 SQIVND (reference sequence). The CDR3 length is 13 residues. The CDR3 DNA reads as TGTGCCAGTAGCCCGACGGGGAACACTGAAGCTTTCTTT. Translation: CASSPTGNTEAFF.

This sequence joins TRBV21-1 and TRBJ2-2. TRBV21-1 is recorded as a pseudogene. The length of the CDR3 is 14 residues. CDR3 in DNA: TGTGCCAGCAGCAAAAGACGGAACACCGGGGAGCTGTTTTTT. As protein: CASSKRRNTGELFF.

V usage is TRBV7-2 and J usage is TRBJ2-1; 13 bases line up with TRBD2. The V gene end was trimmed by 1 base and the J gene end by 1 base; junction bases not matched to a gene: 1. The CDR3 extends over 17 amino acids. The V gene's germline CDR1 is SGHTA and CDR2 FQGNSA. CDR3 sequence (DNA): TGTGCCAGCAGCTTAGGGACTAGCGGGAGTTCCTACAATGAGCAGTTCTTC. Protein: CASSLGTSGSSYNEQFF.

This clone has a single count. This chain connects TRBV28 to TRBJ2-7; D is unclear. V gave up 1 base and J gave up 0 bases, with 13 bases separating them. The germline V gene has CDR1 MDHEN and CDR2 SYDVKM. The CDR3 has 16 residues. CDR3 sequence reads: CASSLSRGPSSYEQYF. Written as DNA, the CDR3 is TGTGCCAGCAGTTTATCCCGTGGACCGTCCTCCTACGAGCAGTACTTC.

The rearrangement joins TRBV27 to TRBJ2-1; TRBD2 matches 9 bases. The CDR3 has 16 residues. V was clipped by 2 bases and J by 7 bases; unmatched bases: 9. CDR1 MNHEY and CDR2 SMNVEV come from the germline V gene (reference sequence). The CDR3 is CASSLSASGVSNEQFF. CDR3 DNA sequence: TGTGCCAGCAGTTTAAGCGCTAGCGGGGTCTCAAATGAGCAGTTCTTC.

This clone was observed once. The CDR3 region has the DNA TGTGCCAGCAGCCCCGGGACTAGCGGGAGTGAGCAGTTCTTC. It specifies CASSPGTSGSEQFF. The gene calls are TRBV7-6 and TRBJ2-1; 14 bases line up with TRBD2. The CDR3 contains 14 residues. Germline V lookup: CDR1 SGHVS, CDR2 FNYEAQ. The V and J ends lost 5 bases and 9 bases, in that order; junction bases with no gene match: 3.

The rearrangement joins TRBV2 to TRBJ2-1, with 11 bases matching TRBD2. From germline, CDR1 is SNHLY and CDR2 FYNNEI. CDR3 length equals 17 residues. Trimming cost V 7 bases and J 2 bases; bases outside gene matches: 10. The CDR3 sequence: CASTTLDSGRAYNEQFF. The DNA for the CDR3 is TGTGCCAGCACCACACTCGATAGCGGGAGGGCCTACAATGAGCAGTTCTTC.